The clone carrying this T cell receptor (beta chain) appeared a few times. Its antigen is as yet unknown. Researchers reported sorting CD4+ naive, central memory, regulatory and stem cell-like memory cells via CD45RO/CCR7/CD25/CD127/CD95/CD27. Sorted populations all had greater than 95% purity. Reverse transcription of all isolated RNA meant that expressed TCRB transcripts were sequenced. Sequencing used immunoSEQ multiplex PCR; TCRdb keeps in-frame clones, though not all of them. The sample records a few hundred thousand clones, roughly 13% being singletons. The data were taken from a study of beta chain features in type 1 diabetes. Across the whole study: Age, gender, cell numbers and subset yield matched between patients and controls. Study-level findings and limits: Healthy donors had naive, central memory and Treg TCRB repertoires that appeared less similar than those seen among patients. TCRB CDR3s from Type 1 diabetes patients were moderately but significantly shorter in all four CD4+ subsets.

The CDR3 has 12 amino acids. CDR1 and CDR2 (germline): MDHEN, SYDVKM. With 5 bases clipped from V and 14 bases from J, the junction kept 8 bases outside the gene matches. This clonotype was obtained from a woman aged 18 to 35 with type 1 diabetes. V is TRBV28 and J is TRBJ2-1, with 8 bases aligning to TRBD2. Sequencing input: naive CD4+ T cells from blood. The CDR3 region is CASSAPGGAEFF. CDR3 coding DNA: TGTGCCAGCAGTGCCCCCGGGGGGGCGGAGTTCTTC.